Presented here are 23 T cell receptor beta chains from one specimen sequenced in a study of T cells in Graves' hyperthyroidism and ophthalmopathy. Amplification of TCR beta CDR3 regions was performed using RNA transcripts as template. The HTBI primer set served for first-round RT-PCR of the TCR CDR3. Using its own MiXCR run on the multiplex PCR reads, TCRdb lists one record per CDR3 protein. The sample includes around 290,000 distinct CDR3 sequences, approximately 13% of them seen just once. Sequencing was performed on blood. The receptors derive from a woman aged 40-49 years with Graves' hyperthyroidism.

Notes on this clonotype: Mismatch with germline at one junction end may stem from a read error. This chain links TRBV3-1 with TRBJ2-4; TRBD1 aligns across 7 bases. The CDR3 is 13 amino acids. The V gene's germline CDR1 is LGHDT and CDR2 YNNKEL (reference sequence). The CDR3: CACSQTGRNIQYF. In DNA form, the CDR3 reads TGTGCCTGCAGCCAGACAGGGAGAAACATTCAGTACTTC.

This clonotype was counted many times. V usage is TRBV2 and J usage is TRBJ2-5; D not resolved. The CDR3 is 13 amino acids. From germline, CDR1 is SNHLY and CDR2 FYNNEI. V was pared by 7 bases and J by 5 bases, with 14 bases between. Written as DNA, the CDR3 is TGTGCCAGCAACAATAACGCCCAGGAGACCCAGTACTTC. Its translation is CASNNNAQETQYF.

This clonotype came up many times. The CDR3 bases are TGCGCCAGCAGCTTGGAGGGGACAGGGGTTCAGCCCCAGCATTTT. The encoded protein is CASSLEGTGVQPQHF. The chain carries TRBV5-1 and TRBJ1-5; 10 bases align to TRBD1. CDR3 size: 15 residues. Losses at the gene ends were 0 bases for V and 6 bases for J; bases not matched to a gene: 3. Germline CDR1 reads SGHRS; CDR2 reads YFSETQ.

This chain joins TRBV18 and TRBJ2-5, with D perhaps TRBD1 or TRBD2 (7 bases each). Trimming took 3 bases from V and 7 from J, leaving 15 bases between them. CDR3 length: 14 amino acids. The germline V gene has CDR1 KGHSH and CDR2 LQKENI. CDR3 coding DNA: TGTGCCAGCTCACCCAGCGGGACAGTTGGGACCCAGTACTTC. Its protein is CASSPSGTVGTQYF.

This clonotype was detected only once. The chain has TRBV29-1 and TRBJ2-5, with 9 bases identical to TRBD1. Looked up from germline, CDR1 is SQVTM and CDR2 is ANQGSEA. With V trimmed by 6 bases and J by 3 bases, 11 bases remained unmatched. The CDR3 totals 15 residues. The CDR3 DNA reads as TGCAGCGTGCCCTCGGACAGGGGTAGTGAAGAGACCCAGTACTTC. It is translated as CSVPSDRGSEETQYF.

This clonotype has just a few counts. The CDR3 is CASSKPGQGRNEQYF. Written as DNA, the CDR3 is TGTGCCAGCAGCAAACCGGGACAGGGGAGAAACGAGCAGTACTTC. This sequence joins TRBV4-2 and TRBJ2-7; 10 bases match TRBD1. This CDR3 comprises 15 residues. Germline lookup yields CDR1 LGHNA and CDR2 YNFKEQ. V lost 5 bases, J lost 5 bases, and 9 bases stayed unmatched.

Ten or more counts support this clonotype. V is TRBV7-2 and J is TRBJ2-5; D uncertain. V gave up 5 bases and J gave up 4 bases, with 14 bases separating them. The germline V gene encodes CDR1 SGHTA and CDR2 FQGNSA. The CDR3 contains 14 residues. The DNA for the CDR3 is TGTGCCAGCAGCCCCCTCCACGTCCGAGAGACCCAGTACTTC. It codes for CASSPLHVRETQYF.

This clonotype was seen ten or more times. The rearrangement joins TRBV7-6 to TRBJ2-3; 7 positions match TRBD1. V gave up 1 base and J gave up 3 bases; unmatched junction bases: 4. Germline V gives CDR1 SGHVS, CDR2 FNYEAQ. The CDR3 extends over 15 amino acids. The CDR3 DNA is TGTGCCAGCAGCTTAGGAGGGGGACAGACAGATACGCAGTATTTT. It translates to CASSLGGGQTDTQYF. The full variable domain, rest sourced from reference TRBV7-6 and TRBJ2-3, is GAGVSQSPRYKVTKRGQDVALRCDPISGHVSLYWYRQALGQGPEFLTYFNYEAQQDKSGLPNDRFSAERPEGSISTLTIQRTEQRDSAMYRCASSLGGGQTDTQYFGPGTRLTVL.

This clonotype was counted a few times. The chain's CDR3 is CASSLSVPGELFF. The DNA for the CDR3 is TGTGCCAGCAGTTTGTCAGTTCCCGGGGAGCTGTTTTTT. The chain joins TRBV12-3 or TRBV12-4 to TRBJ2-2; D is ambiguous. Trimming removed 3 bases from V and 6 bases from J, with 8 bases in between. This CDR3 has 13 amino acids.

The chain is built from TRBV30 and TRBJ2-5; the match to TRBD2 covers 7 bases. This CDR3 comprises 12 residues. The germline gives CDR1 GTSNPN, CDR2 SVGIG (reference sequence). The junction had 3 bases not matched to a gene; V was cut back by 3 bases and J by 5 bases. CDR3 sequence reads: CAWRAGWETQYF. The CDR3 coding sequence is TGTGCCTGGAGAGCGGGGTGGGAGACCCAGTACTTC.

The chain couples TRBV25-1 to TRBJ2-2; D unresolved. Germline values: CDR1 MGHDK, CDR2 SYGVNS. The CDR3 has 13 residues. V was clipped by 4 bases and J by 0 bases, with 3 bases between them. The CDR3 sequence: CASSAPNTGELFF. The CDR3 DNA follows: TGTGCCAGCAGTGCCCCGAACACCGGGGAGCTGTTTTTT.

This clonotype was counted between two and nine times. V gene TRBV7-2 combines with J gene TRBJ2-5; weak D call: TRBD1 (5 bases). Trimming cost V 1 base and J 2 bases, with 14 bases left between them. The CDR3 spans 16 residues. Germline CDR1 is SGHTA and CDR2 is FQGNSA. CDR3 sequence (DNA): TGTGCCAGCAGCTTAGGGGGTGGCAGGGAACAAGAGACCCAGTACTTC. This sequence encodes CASSLGGGREQETQYF. Based on the CDR3 plus reference TRBV7-2 and TRBJ2-5, the full variable domain is GAGVSQSPSNKVTEKGKDVELRCDPISGHTALYWYRQSLGQGLEFLIYFQGNSAPDKSGLPSDRFSAERTGGSVSTLTIQRTQQEDSAVYLCASSLGGGREQETQYFGPGTRLLVL.

At least ten counts were recorded for this clonotype. The chain has TRBV3-1 and TRBJ2-1, with TRBD1 matching 8 bases. CDR1 and CDR2 from the germline V gene are LGHDT and YNNKEL (reference sequence). Germline trimming cut 1 base from V and 9 bases from J; bases unmatched to any gene: 5. The CDR3 contains 14 residues. CDR3 sequence: CASSQAGQGGEQFF. Here the CDR3 DNA reads TGTGCCAGCAGCCAAGCCGGACAGGGCGGTGAGCAGTTCTTC.

In this sample, this clonotype turned up a few times. This sequence joins TRBV20-1 and TRBJ2-3, with D possibly called TRBD1 or TRBD2 (6 bases each). Germline loops: CDR1 DFQATT, CDR2 SNEGSKA (reference sequence). Trimming cost V 0 bases and J 4 bases, with 20 bases left between them. The CDR3 runs to 17 residues. The DNA of the CDR3 is TGCAGTGCTAGAGATCCGGGGGCTCCGGGACCCCCAGATACGCAGTATTTT. This codes for CSARDPGAPGPPDTQYF.

V gene TRBV6-6 combines with J gene TRBJ1-3, with D tentatively TRBD1 (5 bases). This CDR3 contains 15 residues. With 2 bases removed from V and 0 bases from J, the gap between germline ends came to 8 bases. Germline V lookup: CDR1 MNHNY, CDR2 SVGAGI (reference sequence). The CDR3 region is CASSYRGSSGNTIYF. The CDR3 DNA follows: TGTGCCAGCAGTTACCGGGGGAGCTCTGGAAACACCATATATTTT.

With regard to this clonotype: Being one base from a much bigger clone, this may be a read error. This chain uses TRBV6-1 with TRBJ2-7; D possibly corresponds to TRBD1 (6 bases). The V gene's germline CDR1 is MNHNS and CDR2 SASEGT. This CDR3 is built from 13 residues. CDR3 nucleotide sequence: TGTGCCATCAGTGAGGACAGATCCTACGAGCAGTACTTC. This sequence encodes CAISEDRSYEQYF.

The chain is built from TRBV7-2 and TRBJ2-3; 11 bases are a match to TRBD2. Germline loops: CDR1 SGHTA, CDR2 FQGNSA. This CDR3 is built from 16 residues. Trimming cost V 6 bases and J 2 bases; bases outside gene matches: 7. The CDR3 reads CASRKVAGGSTDTQYF. The CDR3 DNA is TGTGCCAGCAGGAAGGTAGCGGGAGGGTCCACAGATACGCAGTATTTT.

This clonotype was recorded at least ten times. This chain links TRBV5-1 with TRBJ2-3, with a tentative D call TRBD2 (6 bases). This CDR3 has 14 amino acids. Germline V gene data show CDR1 as SGHRS and CDR2 as YFSETQ. V gave up 4 bases and J gave up 0 bases, with 9 bases separating them. The CDR3 coding sequence is TGCGCCAGCAGCCGCGGGACTAGCACAGATACGCAGTATTTT. Protein: CASSRGTSTDTQYF. The full variable domain, with the rest looked up from reference TRBV5-1 and TRBJ2-3, is KAGVTQTPRYLIKTRGQQVTLSCSPISGHRSVSWYQQTPGQGLQFLFEYFSETQRNKGNFPGRFSGRQFSNSRSEMNVSTLELGDSALYLCASSRGTSTDTQYFGPGTRLTVL.

This clonotype was seen ten or more times. The chain links TRBV20-1 to TRBJ1-6; possibly TRBD1 for D (6 bases). The germline V gene encodes CDR1 DFQATT and CDR2 SNEGSKA (reference sequence). Trimming stripped 6 bases from V and 5 bases from J, with 17 bases between. This CDR3 spans 15 amino acids. The CDR3 coding sequence is TGCAGTGCCATCCGAGGGGGAGTTAATAATTCACCCCTCCACTTT. It specifies CSAIRGGVNNSPLHF.

This clonotype was counted only a few times. The chain couples TRBV7-9 to TRBJ2-2; 10 positions match TRBD2. Germline V gene sequence: CDR1 SEHNR, CDR2 FQNEAQ (reference sequence). The CDR3 covers 17 residues. Trimming took 2 bases from V and 6 from J; bases not matched to a gene: 9. CDR3 sequence: CASSLSSGRAIAGELFF. For the CDR3, the DNA is TGTGCCAGCAGCTTATCCAGCGGGAGGGCCATAGCCGGGGAGCTGTTTTTT.

This clonotype was counted many times. The chain combines TRBV13 with TRBJ1-4, with D perhaps matching TRBD1 (5 bases). Germline V gene data show CDR1 as PRHDT and CDR2 as FYEKMQ (reference sequence). V lost 3 bases, J lost 6 bases, and 14 bases lay in between. The CDR3 contains 15 residues. The CDR3 DNA follows: TGTGCCAGCAGCTTGACGGCGGGGGGTGATGAAAAACTGTTTTTT. Translating gives CASSLTAGGDEKLFF.

V is TRBV28 and J is TRBJ1-4, with D hard to call. Germline V gives CDR1 MDHEN, CDR2 SYDVKM. This CDR3 contains 14 residues. Trimming took off 4 bases at V and 8 bases at J, with 14 bases between the two ends. This chain's CDR3 is CASSSTSLPEKLFF. In DNA form, the CDR3 reads TGTGCCAGCAGTTCTACATCACTGCCGGAAAAACTGTTTTTT.

The V gene is TRBV7-8, the J gene TRBJ2-7, with 10 bases fitting TRBD1. There are 14 residues in the CDR3. Germline assignment: CDR1 SGHVS and CDR2 FQNEAQ. V was pared by 5 bases and J by 3 bases, with 4 bases of the junction left unmatched. CDR3 coding DNA: TGTGCCAGCAGCGAGCGGACAGGGGGCTACGAGCAGTACTTC. Translation: CASSERTGGYEQYF.